One TCR beta chain is described in this entry. This sample was taken from a study of cytomegalovirus exposure and HLA in healthy donors. The V and J ends lost 10 bases and 1 base respectively, with 28 bases between them. There are 19 residues in the CDR3. Germline CDR1 is ENHRY and CDR2 is SYGVKD. The study ran its PCR with 60 Vbeta and 13 Jbeta primers. TCRdb keeps only in-frame clones here, not all; method: immunoSEQ multiplex PCR. Its table lists about 92,000 clones. The V gene is TRBV10-3, the J gene TRBJ2-2, with a weak D call TRBD2 (6 bases). The receptor comes from a man aged 45 to 65 in good health and CMV-seropositive. Sequencing was carried out using PBMCs. CDR3 sequence reads: CATIGTIGGGTENTGELFF. CDR3 sequence (DNA): TGTGCCACAATAGGGACCATAGGTGGCGGGACCGAGAACACCGGGGAGCTGTTTTTT.